Listed below are T cell receptor beta chains from one sample, sequenced in a study of blood T cell repertoires in COVID-19. Using immunoSEQ multiplex PCR, the repertoire was profiled, and TCRdb retains in-frame clones only, with some absent. The sample has 200,000 to 250,000 clones; 75% to 90% are singletons. The sample taken for sequencing was PBMCs or T cells enriched from blood (not recorded which). Receptors were obtained from a man over 45 who had been exposed to COVID-19. Each CDR3 is given with its conserved first and last residue. A D gene is named only where the DNA matches it firmly. Size tells how often a clone was seen (once, few, many) or the class of an expanded clone, and some rows leave it out.

clone_size | j_call | v_call | d_call | cdr3_aa | cdr3_nt
. | TRBJ1-1 | TRBV27 | TRBD1 | CASSPMGTGNEAFF | TGTGCCAGCAGTCCCATGGGGACAGGGAATGAAGCTTTCTTT
. | TRBJ2-6 | TRBV7-9 | TRBD1 | CASSEEGDRETGANVLTF | TGTGCCAGCAGTGAAGAGGGGGACAGGGAAACTGGGGCCAACGTCCTGACTTTC
. | TRBJ1-5 | TRBV2 | TRBD1 | CASSGTGGQQPQHF | TGTGCCAGCAGTGGGACAGGAGGACAACAGCCCCAGCATTTT
. | TRBJ2-2 | TRBV9 | . | CASSRAPPTPTGELFF | TGTGCCAGCAGCCGCGCCCCCCCCACTCCAACCGGGGAGCTGTTTTTT
. | TRBJ1-2 | TRBV2 | TRBD1 | CASSSEQGAGGYTF | TGTGCCAGCAGTAGCGAACAGGGGGCGGGAGGCTACACCTTC
. | TRBJ2-5 | TRBV5-1 | . | CASSPGTGGETQYF | TGCGCCAGCAGCCCGGGGACTGGGGGGGAGACCCAGTACTTC
. | TRBJ2-1 | TRBV12-5 | TRBD2 | CATSGGVNEQFF | TGTGCTACCAGCGGGGGGGTGAATGAGCAGTTCTTC
. | TRBJ2-1 | TRBV18 | . | CASSRTVSNDEQFF | TGTGCCAGCTCACGTACGGTGAGTAACGATGAGCAGTTCTTC
few | TRBJ1-6 | TRBV11-2 | . | CASSLSLRSALYNSPLHF | TGTGCCAGCAGCTTATCTTTGCGGAGTGCTCTCTATAATTCACCCCTCCACTTT
. | TRBJ1-3 | TRBV12-3/TRBV12-4 | . | CASSTGSGNTIYF | TGTGCCAGCAGCACCGGCTCTGGAAACACCATATATTTT
. | TRBJ1-4 | TRBV9 | TRBD1 | CASSVDPGQGPEKLFF | TGTGCCAGCAGCGTCGACCCGGGACAGGGCCCCGAAAAACTGTTTTTT
. | TRBJ2-3 | TRBV5-1 | TRBD1 | CACQTGPVDTQYF | TGCGCCTGCCAGACAGGGCCAGTAGATACGCAGTATTTT
. | TRBJ1-2 | TRBV6-5 | TRBD1 | CASSPGTGPSGYTF | TGTGCCTCCTCTCCCGGGACAGGACCCTCTGGCTACACCTTC
. | TRBJ2-1 | TRBV21-1 | . | CASSKSLLAGVKEFF | TGTGCCAGCAGCAAGTCTTTACTAGCGGGGGTAAAGGAGTTCTTC
. | TRBJ1-6 | TRBV28 | TRBD1 | CASSLRRTGGLVSPLHF | TGTGCCAGCAGCCTAAGAAGGACAGGGGGGTTGGTATCACCCCTCCACTTT
once | TRBJ1-4 | TRBV19 | TRBD1 | CASSIRSGTGGEKLFF | TGTGCCAGTAGTATAAGGTCCGGGACAGGGGGCGAAAAACTGTTTTTT
. | TRBJ1-5 | TRBV27 | . | CASSLAGNQPQHF | TGTGCCAGCAGTTTAGCAGGCAATCAGCCCCAGCATTTT
. | TRBJ2-1 | TRBV7-9 | TRBD2 | CASRTKSGSLRNEQFF | TGTGCCAGCAGAACAAAAAGCGGGAGTCTGAGGAATGAGCAGTTCTTC
. | TRBJ2-5 | TRBV18 | . | CASSPPSQETQYF | TGTGCCAGCTCACCCCCCTCCCAAGAGACCCAGTACTTC
. | TRBJ1-5 | TRBV7-8 | . | CASSPLLSSNQPQHF | TGTGCCAGCAGCCCCCTTCTCTCCAGCAATCAGCCCCAGCATTTT
. | TRBJ1-6 | TRBV11-2 | TRBD1 | CASSHRTGEGWSYNSPLHF | TGTGCCAGCAGCCATAGGACAGGGGAGGGTTGGTCCTATAATTCACCCCTCCACTTT
few | TRBJ2-2 | TRBV30 | TRBD1 | CAWSVPRGLNTGELFF | TGTGCCTGGAGTGTACCCAGGGGGCTAAACACCGGGGAGCTGTTTTTT
. | TRBJ1-5 | TRBV3-1/TRBV3-2 | . | CASSQDRVQPQHF | TGTGCCAGCAGCCAAGATCGGGTTCAGCCCCAGCATTTT
. | TRBJ1-1 | TRBV28 | . | CASSSGGHSNTEAFF | TGTGCCAGCAGTTCGGGGGGACATTCGAACACTGAAGCTTTCTTT
. | TRBJ2-3 | TRBV6-2/TRBV6-3 | . | CASSTWQGRGNTDTQYF | TGTGCCAGCAGTACATGGCAGGGTAGAGGAAACACAGATACGCAGTATTTT
. | TRBJ2-5 | TRBV5-1 | . | CASSPGTPKETQYF | TGCGCCAGCAGCCCCGGGACACCCAAAGAGACCCAGTACTTC
. | TRBJ1-2 | TRBV5-1 | . | CASSPGDVANYGYTF | TGCGCCAGCAGCCCAGGGGACGTAGCTAACTATGGCTACACCTTC
. | TRBJ1-2 | TRBV5-1 | TRBD1 | CASRPTTGGYGYTF | TGCGCCAGCAGGCCAACAACAGGGGGCTATGGCTACACCTTC
few | TRBJ1-3 | TRBV7-7 | . | CASSPQTLAGGNTIYF | TGTGCTAGCAGCCCTCAGACCCTAGCTGGAGGAAACACCATATATTTT
. | TRBJ1-5 | TRBV18 | TRBD1 | CASSPGTVNQPQHF | TGTGCCAGCTCGCCCGGGACAGTCAATCAGCCCCAGCATTTT
once | TRBJ1-2 | TRBV29-1 | TRBD1 | CSVLQGAGGYTF | TGCAGCGTCCTACAGGGGGCCGGGGGCTACACCTTC
. | TRBJ2-2 | TRBV14 | . | CASSQGAGADTGELFF | TGTGCCAGCAGCCAAGGCGCGGGGGCAGACACCGGGGAGCTGTTTTTT
. | TRBJ1-2 | TRBV19 | TRBD1 | CASSESTGVVGYTF | TGTGCCAGTAGTGAATCAACAGGGGTGGTCGGCTACACCTTC
. | TRBJ2-5 | TRBV5-1 | TRBD1 | CASSFYRGQETQYF | TGCGCCAGCAGCTTTTACAGGGGCCAAGAGACCCAGTACTTC
. | TRBJ2-5 | TRBV3-1/TRBV3-2 | . | CASSLAEETQYF | TGTGCCAGCAGCCTAGCGGAAGAGACCCAGTACTTC
. | TRBJ1-5 | TRBV2 | . | CASSGEAGSQPQHF | TGTGCCAGCAGTGGGGAGGCTGGGAGTCAGCCCCAGCATTTT
. | TRBJ1-1 | TRBV10-3 | . | CAITLEVDTEAFF | TGTGCCATCACCTTAGAGGTCGACACTGAAGCTTTCTTT
. | TRBJ2-1 | TRBV3-1/TRBV3-2 | TRBD2 | CASSLGLAVYNEQFF | TGTGCCAGCAGCCTGGGACTAGCGGTCTACAATGAGCAGTTCTTC
. | TRBJ2-5 | TRBV7-2 | TRBD2 | CASSISGTSGVRDQYF | TGTGCCAGCAGCATTTCCGGGACTAGCGGGGTTAGAGACCAGTACTTC
. | TRBJ2-2 | TRBV7-3 | . | CASRQFRGTGELFF | TGTGCCAGCAGGCAATTCCGCGGTACCGGGGAGCTGTTTTTT
. | TRBJ1-6 | TRBV5-1 | TRBD1 | CASSLAPVGDRGTGSPLHF | TGCGCCAGCAGCTTGGCCCCGGTGGGGGACAGGGGAACGGGTTCACCCCTCCACTTT
. | TRBJ1-4 | TRBV2 | . | CASTSLPGGGNEKLFF | TGTGCCAGCACCTCCCTTCCTGGGGGCGGTAATGAAAAACTGTTTTTT
. | TRBJ2-1 | TRBV5-1 | TRBD2 | CASSLEPTSGRPSYNEQFF | TGCGCCAGCAGCTTGGAGCCGACTAGCGGGAGGCCCTCCTACAATGAGCAGTTCTTC
. | TRBJ2-3 | TRBV25-1 | . | CASSSWNRGGPDTQYF | TGTGCCAGCAGTTCCTGGAACAGGGGGGGTCCAGATACGCAGTATTTT
. | TRBJ1-1 | TRBV5-5 | . | CASSRIQVNTEAFF | TGTGCCAGCAGCCGAATACAGGTCAACACTGAAGCTTTCTTT
. | TRBJ2-1 | TRBV5-4 | . | CASSPLRGALSYNEQFF | TGTGCCAGCAGCCCTTTACGGGGGGCCCTCTCCTACAATGAGCAGTTCTTC
. | TRBJ1-1 | TRBV6-1 | . | CASSEFGGNTEAFF | TGTGCCAGCAGTGAATTTGGCGGGAACACTGAAGCTTTCTTT
. | TRBJ1-3 | TRBV19 | . | CASSSYSSGNTIYF | TGTGCCAGTAGTTCCTACAGCTCTGGAAACACCATATATTTT
. | TRBJ2-7 | TRBV27 | TRBD2 | CASSPRGLAGGLEQYF | TGTGCCAGCAGTCCCCGGGGACTAGCGGGGGGTTTAGAGCAGTACTTC
. | TRBJ1-1 | TRBV5-3 | TRBD1 | CAGDREVGGTEAFF | TGTGCCGGCGACAGGGAAGTAGGGGGCACTGAAGCTTTCTTT
. | TRBJ2-3 | TRBV7-3 | . | CASSPSLSTDTQYF | TGTGCCAGCAGCCCGTCCCTAAGCACAGATACGCAGTATTTT
. | TRBJ1-5 | TRBV7-2 | . | CASSLAFGEGDQPQHF | TGTGCCAGCAGCTTAGCCTTCGGGGAGGGGGATCAGCCCCAGCATTTT
. | TRBJ2-5 | TRBV11-2 | TRBD1 | CASSLGTVQETQYF | TGTGCCAGCAGCCTAGGGACAGTCCAAGAGACCCAGTACTTC